These T cell receptor beta chains were read from a single sample in a study of molecular identifiers for immune sequencing clone quantification. TCRdb processed the PCR reads anew with MiXCR; each CDR3 protein has one entry. The table has 490,000 or so distinct CDR3 sequences, around 23% seen once. Sequencing was done on a sample of naive CD8+ T cells from blood, with Jurkat cell RNA spiked in. The receptors were sampled from a human donor in good health. Some libraries in this study had Jurkat cell RNA spiked in. The CDR3 runs from the conserved cysteine through the conserved F or W. The order of the fields is J gene, V gene, clone size, D gene, CDR3 DNA, CDR3 protein. A D gene is named only where the DNA matches it firmly. Clone size appears in some rows only: once, few, many, or a class for an expanded clone.

j_call: TRBJ2-3; v_call: TRBV13; clone_size: many; d_call: TRBD2; cdr3_nt: TGTGCCAGCAGCTTTACTAGCGGGGGAGAAGATACGCAGTATTTT; cdr3_aa: CASSFTSGGEDTQYF
j_call: TRBJ2-7; v_call: TRBV28; clone_size: NA; d_call: NA; cdr3_nt: TGTGCCAGCAGTATTGGGGTCGGGGGGCAGGGGATCGCCTACGAGCAGTACTTC; cdr3_aa: CASSIGVGGQGIAYEQYF
j_call: TRBJ1-5; v_call: TRBV18; clone_size: NA; d_call: TRBD1; cdr3_nt: TGTGCCAGCTCAGCCCGAATAGGGACAGGGGAACAAGGTCAGCCCCAGCATTTT; cdr3_aa: CASSARIGTGEQGQPQHF
j_call: TRBJ2-1; v_call: TRBV12-5; clone_size: many; d_call: TRBD2; cdr3_nt: TGTGCTAGTGGTTTACTAGCGGGGGGGCCGGGGTACAATGAGCAGTTCTTC; cdr3_aa: CASGLLAGGPGYNEQFF
j_call: TRBJ2-1; v_call: TRBV27; clone_size: few; d_call: NA; cdr3_nt: TGTGCCAGCAGTTTATCGAGACTAGGGGCCCATGAGCAGTTCTTC; cdr3_aa: CASSLSRLGAHEQFF
j_call: TRBJ1-5; v_call: TRBV7-9; clone_size: NA; d_call: NA; cdr3_nt: TGTGCCAGCAGCTTGCCCGAGGCAGCCGGTGGGAGCAATCAGCCCCAGCATTTT; cdr3_aa: CASSLPEAAGGSNQPQHF
j_call: TRBJ2-3; v_call: TRBV4-1; clone_size: NA; d_call: NA; cdr3_nt: TGCGCCAGCAGCCAAGACGTACCTAGCACAGATACGCAGTATTTT; cdr3_aa: CASSQDVPSTDTQYF
j_call: TRBJ2-7; v_call: TRBV12-3/TRBV12-4; clone_size: few; d_call: NA; cdr3_nt: TGTGCCAGCAGTTTCCGGGAAGAGCAGTACTTC; cdr3_aa: CASSFREEQYF
j_call: TRBJ1-2; v_call: TRBV4-3; clone_size: few; d_call: TRBD1; cdr3_nt: TGCGCCAGCAGCCAGACAGGGGCGGGTAGCTATGGCTACACCTTC; cdr3_aa: CASSQTGAGSYGYTF
j_call: TRBJ1-1; v_call: TRBV7-9; clone_size: NA; d_call: NA; cdr3_nt: TGTGCCAGCAGCCTCGGGATCTCGGGCACTGAAGCTTTCTTT; cdr3_aa: CASSLGISGTEAFF
j_call: TRBJ2-2; v_call: TRBV24-1; clone_size: NA; d_call: NA; cdr3_nt: TGTGCCACCAGTGGCGACTCGAACACCCGGGAGCTGTTTTTT; cdr3_aa: CATSGDSNTRELFF
j_call: TRBJ2-3; v_call: TRBV27; clone_size: NA; d_call: NA; cdr3_nt: TGTGCCAGCAGTTTATCTACACCCATCACAGATACGCAGTATTTT; cdr3_aa: CASSLSTPITDTQYF
j_call: TRBJ1-1; v_call: TRBV7-9; clone_size: many; d_call: TRBD1; cdr3_nt: TGTGCCAGCAACTCGGACAGGACTGATGAAGCTTTCTTT; cdr3_aa: CASNSDRTDEAFF
j_call: TRBJ2-2; v_call: TRBV7-9; clone_size: few; d_call: NA; cdr3_nt: TGTGCCAGCAGCACCCCCAGGGACGGGGACACCGGGGAGCTGTTTTTT; cdr3_aa: CASSTPRDGDTGELFF
j_call: TRBJ1-4; v_call: TRBV9; clone_size: once; d_call: NA; cdr3_nt: TGTGCCAGCAGCGGGTCACAGGTTAATGGAAAACTGTTTTTT; cdr3_aa: CASSGSQVNGKLFF
j_call: TRBJ2-1; v_call: TRBV19; clone_size: NA; d_call: TRBD2; cdr3_nt: TGTGCCAGTAGTATAAGCGGGGGTGGATCGCTCTCCTACAATGAGCAGTTCTTC; cdr3_aa: CASSISGGGSLSYNEQFF
j_call: TRBJ2-1; v_call: TRBV6-2/TRBV6-3; clone_size: NA; d_call: NA; cdr3_nt: TGTGCCAGCGGGATGGATTTCGGGGCATCCTACAGTGAGCAGTTCTTC; cdr3_aa: CASGMDFGASYSEQFF
j_call: TRBJ1-1; v_call: TRBV27; clone_size: NA; d_call: NA; cdr3_nt: TGTGCCAGCAGTCGAGGGGAGATCCCTTTCACTGAAGCTTTCTTT; cdr3_aa: CASSRGEIPFTEAFF
j_call: TRBJ2-7; v_call: TRBV5-5; clone_size: few; d_call: NA; cdr3_nt: TGTGCCAGCAGCTTGACCGAGCCCTACGAGCAGTACTTC; cdr3_aa: CASSLTEPYEQYF
j_call: TRBJ2-5; v_call: TRBV7-2; clone_size: NA; d_call: TRBD2; cdr3_nt: TGTGCCAGCAGCTTAGGTTATCGGCTAGCGGGAGTGGGTGAGACCCAGTACTTC; cdr3_aa: CASSLGYRLAGVGETQYF
j_call: TRBJ1-3; v_call: TRBV4-1; clone_size: NA; d_call: NA; cdr3_nt: TGCGCCAGCAGAAACGACAGGACTTCTGGAAACACCATATATTTT; cdr3_aa: CASRNDRTSGNTIYF
j_call: TRBJ2-2; v_call: TRBV6-5; clone_size: NA; d_call: NA; cdr3_nt: TGTGCCAGCGGTTTCAGTACCGGGGAGCTGTTTTTT; cdr3_aa: CASGFSTGELFF
j_call: TRBJ2-6; v_call: TRBV7-6; clone_size: many; d_call: NA; cdr3_nt: TGTGCCAGCAGCCCCCTTTCTGGGGCCAACGTCCTGACTTTC; cdr3_aa: CASSPLSGANVLTF
j_call: TRBJ2-1; v_call: TRBV5-1; clone_size: many; d_call: TRBD2; cdr3_nt: TGCGCCAGCAGCTGGACTAGCGGGACCCCCCCCGATGAGCAGTTCTTC; cdr3_aa: CASSWTSGTPPDEQFF
j_call: TRBJ2-7; v_call: TRBV28; clone_size: few; d_call: NA; cdr3_nt: TGTGCCAGCCGACTAACCGGGACACCTGAGCAGTACTTC; cdr3_aa: CASRLTGTPEQYF
j_call: TRBJ2-3; v_call: TRBV2; clone_size: NA; d_call: NA; cdr3_nt: TGTGCCAGCTCCGGGGGCCGGGGGAGCGGGGAAATAGTAGCAGATACGCAGTATTTT; cdr3_aa: CASSGGRGSGEIVADTQYF
j_call: TRBJ2-5; v_call: TRBV4-3; clone_size: many; d_call: NA; cdr3_nt: TGCGCCAGCAGCCAAGAGGCAAACTTAGAGACCCAGTACTTC; cdr3_aa: CASSQEANLETQYF
j_call: TRBJ1-5; v_call: TRBV19; clone_size: NA; d_call: NA; cdr3_nt: TGTGCCAGCAACCCGGAGACATCCTATAGCAATCAGCCCCAGCATTTT; cdr3_aa: CASNPETSYSNQPQHF
j_call: TRBJ2-5; v_call: TRBV12-3/TRBV12-4; clone_size: NA; d_call: NA; cdr3_nt: TGTGCCAGCAGGACAGACTACAGGGATGTGGAGACCCAGTACTTC; cdr3_aa: CASRTDYRDVETQYF
j_call: TRBJ2-3; v_call: TRBV15; clone_size: NA; d_call: NA; cdr3_nt: TGTGCCACCAGCAGAGATTCCGGAGGGAGCACAGATACGCAGTATTTT; cdr3_aa: CATSRDSGGSTDTQYF
j_call: TRBJ2-5; v_call: TRBV9; clone_size: NA; d_call: TRBD1; cdr3_nt: TGTGCCAGCAGCGCGTCAGGGGGCCTAGAGACCCAGTACTTC; cdr3_aa: CASSASGGLETQYF
j_call: TRBJ1-2; v_call: TRBV29-1; clone_size: NA; d_call: NA; cdr3_nt: TGCAGCGTTGATACTGGGCAGGACTATGGCTACACCTTC; cdr3_aa: CSVDTGQDYGYTF
j_call: TRBJ1-2; v_call: TRBV20-1; clone_size: NA; d_call: NA; cdr3_nt: TGCAGTGTCTCTCCAGGGAATGGCTACACCTTC; cdr3_aa: CSVSPGNGYTF
j_call: TRBJ2-3; v_call: TRBV27; clone_size: NA; d_call: NA; cdr3_nt: TGTGCCAGCAGTTCCGGTCTCGGACTTACAGATACGCAGTATTTT; cdr3_aa: CASSSGLGLTDTQYF
j_call: TRBJ2-7; v_call: TRBV27; clone_size: NA; d_call: NA; cdr3_nt: TGTGCCAGCAGTGTTTTCACAGGGAGCTCCTACGAGCAGTACTTC; cdr3_aa: CASSVFTGSSYEQYF
j_call: TRBJ2-7; v_call: TRBV27; clone_size: few; d_call: NA; cdr3_nt: TGTGCCAGCAGTTTATTTGGTATGGACGAGCAGTACTTC; cdr3_aa: CASSLFGMDEQYF
j_call: TRBJ2-7; v_call: TRBV20-1; clone_size: NA; d_call: NA; cdr3_nt: TGCAGTGCTAGAGGACCGGGGGAGGTCCCCCACGAGCAGTACTTC; cdr3_aa: CSARGPGEVPHEQYF
j_call: TRBJ2-2; v_call: TRBV13; clone_size: NA; d_call: TRBD1; cdr3_nt: TGTGCCAGCAGCTTAGTGACAGGGGTGTACACCGGGGAGCTGTTTTTT; cdr3_aa: CASSLVTGVYTGELFF
j_call: TRBJ2-2; v_call: TRBV9; clone_size: few; d_call: TRBD2; cdr3_nt: TGTGCCAGCAGCGCTGGACTAGCGGGAGACACCGGGGAGCTGTTTTTT; cdr3_aa: CASSAGLAGDTGELFF
j_call: TRBJ2-1; v_call: TRBV7-2; clone_size: NA; d_call: TRBD2; cdr3_nt: TGTGCCAGCAGCCCGGGACTAGCGGGAGGGCCTTATTCAAATGAGCAGTTCTTC; cdr3_aa: CASSPGLAGGPYSNEQFF
j_call: TRBJ1-5; v_call: TRBV6-5; clone_size: once; d_call: NA; cdr3_nt: TGTGCCAGCAGTCCCATCCCTTCAGGGTATAGCAATCAGCCCCAGCATTTT; cdr3_aa: CASSPIPSGYSNQPQHF
j_call: TRBJ1-5; v_call: TRBV19; clone_size: NA; d_call: TRBD1; cdr3_nt: TGTGCCAGTAGTATAACCCCAGGGGGTCGCCAGCCCCAGCATTTT; cdr3_aa: CASSITPGGRQPQHF
j_call: TRBJ2-1; v_call: TRBV4-3; clone_size: few; d_call: TRBD2; cdr3_nt: TGCGCCAGCAGCCAAGCCCGGAGCGGGAGCTCCTACAATGAGCAGTTCTTC; cdr3_aa: CASSQARSGSSYNEQFF
j_call: TRBJ1-6; v_call: TRBV27; clone_size: NA; d_call: NA; cdr3_nt: TGTGCCAGCAAAACACACAGGGACCCGAATTCACCCCTCCACTTT; cdr3_aa: CASKTHRDPNSPLHF
j_call: TRBJ1-1; v_call: TRBV12-3/TRBV12-4; clone_size: many; d_call: NA; cdr3_nt: TGTGCCAGCAGTCACGGAAACATGAACACTGAAGCTTTCTTT; cdr3_aa: CASSHGNMNTEAFF
j_call: TRBJ2-2; v_call: TRBV5-1; clone_size: many; d_call: NA; cdr3_nt: TGCGCCAGCAGCTTGTTTCAGGGAGGCACCGGGGAGCTGTTTTTT; cdr3_aa: CASSLFQGGTGELFF
j_call: TRBJ1-4; v_call: TRBV12-3/TRBV12-4; clone_size: few; d_call: NA; cdr3_nt: TGTGCCAGCAGTCCCCTTCCGGCAGGACCAACTAATGAAAAACTGTTTTTT; cdr3_aa: CASSPLPAGPTNEKLFF
j_call: TRBJ2-3; v_call: TRBV7-9; clone_size: NA; d_call: TRBD2; cdr3_nt: TGTGCCAGCAGGAATAGCGGGAGATATACGCAGTATTTT; cdr3_aa: CASRNSGRYTQYF
j_call: TRBJ2-7; v_call: TRBV6-5; clone_size: many; d_call: TRBD2; cdr3_nt: TGTGCCAGCAGACCCCCGGGGGGGAGCTCCTACGAGCAGTACTTC; cdr3_aa: CASRPPGGSSYEQYF
j_call: TRBJ2-1; v_call: TRBV19; clone_size: few; d_call: NA; cdr3_nt: TGTGCCAGTAGTGTCCCCGGGCCTAGCGCCTACAATGAGCAGTTCTTC; cdr3_aa: CASSVPGPSAYNEQFF
j_call: TRBJ2-1; v_call: TRBV19; clone_size: NA; d_call: NA; cdr3_nt: TGTGCCAGTAGTATCACAGGGAATGATGAGCAGTTCTTC; cdr3_aa: CASSITGNDEQFF
j_call: TRBJ2-7; v_call: TRBV3-1; clone_size: few; d_call: NA; cdr3_nt: TGTGCCAGCAGCCCACCTGACAGTGACTACGAGCAGTACTTC; cdr3_aa: CASSPPDSDYEQYF
j_call: TRBJ1-1; v_call: TRBV7-9; clone_size: once; d_call: TRBD1; cdr3_nt: TGTGCCAGCAGCCCGAGGACAGGTCCCTGCTTAGAGGACACTGAAGCTTTCTTT; cdr3_aa: CASSPRTGPCLEDTEAFF